The entry that follows covers one T cell receptor (beta chain) sequence. Its antigen is undetermined. The PCR made use of 60 Vbeta and 13 Jbeta primers. TCRdb's table, derived via immunoSEQ multiplex PCR, lists solely in-frame clones and lacks some. This repertoire shows about 270,000 clones, 86% found once; its top ten account for almost 4%. The data stem from a study of cytomegalovirus exposure and HLA in healthy donors. General study points: A list of approximately 150 TCR beta chains associated with cytomegalovirus was given.

This CDR3 is built from 15 residues. J lost 0 bases, V lost 5 bases, and 3 bases had no gene match. Germline V gene data show CDR1 as WSHSY and CDR2 as SAAADI. The material sequenced was PBMCs. The sequence was collected from a man aged 35-49 years in good health and CMV-seropositive. The gene calls are TRBV10-2 and TRBJ1-1, with 10 nucleotides matching TRBD1. CDR3 sequence (DNA): TGCGCCAGCAGTCCGACAGGGGGCATGAACACTGAAGCTTTCTTT. Encoded protein: CASSPTGGMNTEAFF.